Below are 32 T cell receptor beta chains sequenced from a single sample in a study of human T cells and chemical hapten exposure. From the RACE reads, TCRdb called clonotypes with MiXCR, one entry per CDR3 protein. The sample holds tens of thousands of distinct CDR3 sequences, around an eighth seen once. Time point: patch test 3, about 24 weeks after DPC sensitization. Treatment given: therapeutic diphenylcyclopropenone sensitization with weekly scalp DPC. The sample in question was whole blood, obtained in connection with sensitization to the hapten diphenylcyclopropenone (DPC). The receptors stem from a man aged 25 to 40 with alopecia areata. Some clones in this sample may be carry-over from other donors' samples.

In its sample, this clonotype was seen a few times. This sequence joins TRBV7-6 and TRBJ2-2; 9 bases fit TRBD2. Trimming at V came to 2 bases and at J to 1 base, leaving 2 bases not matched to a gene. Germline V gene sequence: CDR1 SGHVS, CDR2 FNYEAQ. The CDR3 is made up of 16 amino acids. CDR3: CASSLKLAGNTGELFF. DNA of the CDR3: TGTGCCAGCAGCTTAAAACTAGCGGGGAACACCGGGGAGCTGTTTTTT.

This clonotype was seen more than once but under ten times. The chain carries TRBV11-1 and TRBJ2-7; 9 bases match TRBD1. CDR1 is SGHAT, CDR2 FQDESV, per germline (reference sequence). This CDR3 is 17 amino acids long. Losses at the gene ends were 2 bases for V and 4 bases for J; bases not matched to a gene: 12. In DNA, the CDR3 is TGTGCCAGCAGCTTATCCCTCGCCGGGACAGGGAGGTACGAGCAGTACTTC. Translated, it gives CASSLSLAGTGRYEQYF. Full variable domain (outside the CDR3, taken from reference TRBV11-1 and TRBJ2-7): EAEVAQSPRYKITEKSQAVAFWCDPISGHATLYWYRQILGQGPELLVQFQDESVVDDSQLPKDRFSAERLKGVDSTLKIQPAELGDSAMYLCASSLSLAGTGRYEQYFGPGTRLTVT.

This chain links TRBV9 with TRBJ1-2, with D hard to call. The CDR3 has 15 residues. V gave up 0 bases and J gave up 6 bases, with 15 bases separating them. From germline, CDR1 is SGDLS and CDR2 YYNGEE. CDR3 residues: CASSVEGGPIHGYTF. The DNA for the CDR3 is TGTGCCAGCAGCGTAGAAGGCGGACCTATTCATGGCTACACCTTC.

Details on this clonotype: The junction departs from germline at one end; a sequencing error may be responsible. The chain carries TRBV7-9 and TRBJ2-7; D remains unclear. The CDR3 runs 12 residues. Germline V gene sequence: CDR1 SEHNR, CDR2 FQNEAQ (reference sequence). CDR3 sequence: CASSLEIYELYF. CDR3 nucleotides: TGTGCCAGCAGCCTGGAGATCTACGAGCTGTACTTC. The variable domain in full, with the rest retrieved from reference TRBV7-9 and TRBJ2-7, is DTGVSQNPRHKITKRGQNVTFRCDPISEHNRLYWYRQTLGQGPEFLTYFQNEAQLEKSRLLSDRFSAERPKGSFSTLEIQRTEQGDSAMYLCASSLEIYELYFGPGTRLTVT.

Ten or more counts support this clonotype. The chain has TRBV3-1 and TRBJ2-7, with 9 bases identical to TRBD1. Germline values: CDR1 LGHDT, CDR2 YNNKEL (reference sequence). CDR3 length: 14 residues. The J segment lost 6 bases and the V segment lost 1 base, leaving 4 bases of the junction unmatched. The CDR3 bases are TGTGCCAGCAGCCAAGCCGGGACAGGGTCCGAGCAGTACTTC. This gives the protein CASSQAGTGSEQYF.

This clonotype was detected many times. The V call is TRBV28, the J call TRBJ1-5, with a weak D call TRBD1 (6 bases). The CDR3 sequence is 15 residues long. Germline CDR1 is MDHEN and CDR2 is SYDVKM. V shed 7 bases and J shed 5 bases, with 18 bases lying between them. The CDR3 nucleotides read TGTGCCAGCACCCCCAGCGAGCAGGGGCATCAGCCCCAGCATTTT. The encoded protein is CASTPSEQGHQPQHF.

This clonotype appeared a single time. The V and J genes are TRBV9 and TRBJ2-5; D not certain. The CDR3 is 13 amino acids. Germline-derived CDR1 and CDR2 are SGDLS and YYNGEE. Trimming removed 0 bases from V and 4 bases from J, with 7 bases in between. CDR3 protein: CASSVDLRETQYF. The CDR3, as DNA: TGTGCCAGCAGCGTAGATCTTCGAGAGACCCAGTACTTC.

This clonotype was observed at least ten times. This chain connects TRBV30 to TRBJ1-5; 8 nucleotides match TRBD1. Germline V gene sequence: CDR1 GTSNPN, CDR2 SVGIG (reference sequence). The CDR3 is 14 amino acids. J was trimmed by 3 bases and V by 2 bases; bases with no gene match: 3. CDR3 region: CAWSPTGDNQPQHF. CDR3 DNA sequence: TGTGCCTGGAGTCCGACAGGGGACAATCAGCCCCAGCATTTT.

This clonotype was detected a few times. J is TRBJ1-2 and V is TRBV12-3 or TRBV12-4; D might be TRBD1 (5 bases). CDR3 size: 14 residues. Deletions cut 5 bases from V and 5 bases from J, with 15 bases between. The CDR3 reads CASSLTRDGYGYTF. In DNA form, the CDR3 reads TGTGCCAGCAGTCTCACCAGGGATGGGTATGGCTACACCTTC.

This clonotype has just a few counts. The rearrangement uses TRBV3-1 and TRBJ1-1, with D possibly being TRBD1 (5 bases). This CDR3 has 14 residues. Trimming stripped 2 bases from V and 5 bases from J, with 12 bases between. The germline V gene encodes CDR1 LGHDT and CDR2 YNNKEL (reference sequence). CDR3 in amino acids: CASSQRGEGTEAFF. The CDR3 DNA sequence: TGTGCCAGCAGCCAAAGAGGGGAAGGGACTGAAGCTTTCTTT.

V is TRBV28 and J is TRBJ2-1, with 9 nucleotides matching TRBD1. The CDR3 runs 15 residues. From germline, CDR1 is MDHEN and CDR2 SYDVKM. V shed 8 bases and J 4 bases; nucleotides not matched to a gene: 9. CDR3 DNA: TGTGCCAGCCGTACCTTAGGGACAGGGTACAATGAGCAGTTCTTC. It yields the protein CASRTLGTGYNEQFF.

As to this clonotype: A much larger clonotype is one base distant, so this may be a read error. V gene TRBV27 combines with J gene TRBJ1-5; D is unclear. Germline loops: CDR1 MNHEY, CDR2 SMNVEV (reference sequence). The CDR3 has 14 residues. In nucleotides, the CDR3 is TGTGCCAGCAGTTTCACTGGCGGTAATCGGCCCCAGCATTTT. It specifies CASSFTGGNRPQHF.

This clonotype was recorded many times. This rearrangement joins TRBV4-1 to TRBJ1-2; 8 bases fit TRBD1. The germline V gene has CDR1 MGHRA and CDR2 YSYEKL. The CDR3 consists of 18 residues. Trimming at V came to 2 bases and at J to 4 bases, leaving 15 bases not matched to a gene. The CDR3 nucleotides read TGCGCCAGCAGCCAAACCACCACCGACAGGGGAGTTAGCTATGGCTACACCTTC. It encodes CASSQTTTDRGVSYGYTF.

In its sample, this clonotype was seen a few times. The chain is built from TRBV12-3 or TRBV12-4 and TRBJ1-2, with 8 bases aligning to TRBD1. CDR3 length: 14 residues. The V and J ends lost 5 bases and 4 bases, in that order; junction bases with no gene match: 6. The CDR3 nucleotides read TGTGCCAGCAGTGGGACCGGGACAGGCTATGGCTACACCTTC. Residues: CASSGTGTGYGYTF.

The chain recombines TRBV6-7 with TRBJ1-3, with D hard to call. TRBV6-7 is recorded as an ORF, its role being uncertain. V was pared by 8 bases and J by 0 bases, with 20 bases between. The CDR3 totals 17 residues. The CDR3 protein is CASDRMQTHHSGNTIYF. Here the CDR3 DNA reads TGTGCCAGCGATCGTATGCAGACCCACCACTCTGGAAACACCATATATTTT.

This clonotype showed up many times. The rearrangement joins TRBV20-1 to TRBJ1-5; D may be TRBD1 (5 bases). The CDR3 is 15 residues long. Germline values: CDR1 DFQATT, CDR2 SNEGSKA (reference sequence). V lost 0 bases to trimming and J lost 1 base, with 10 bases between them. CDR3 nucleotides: TGCAGTGCTAGAGATTGGGGGAAGAGCAATCAGCCCCAGCATTTT. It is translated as CSARDWGKSNQPQHF.

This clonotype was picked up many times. The CDR3 nucleotides read TGTGCCAGCGGATTGCGGGGGGGCTCCTACAATGAGCAGTTCTTC. It codes for CASGLRGGSYNEQFF. The chain couples TRBV5-4 to TRBJ2-1, with 9 positions matching TRBD2. The CDR3 runs to 15 residues. Trimming took 7 bases from V and 0 from J; bases not matched to a gene: 5. Germline assignment: CDR1 SGHNT and CDR2 YYREEE (reference sequence).

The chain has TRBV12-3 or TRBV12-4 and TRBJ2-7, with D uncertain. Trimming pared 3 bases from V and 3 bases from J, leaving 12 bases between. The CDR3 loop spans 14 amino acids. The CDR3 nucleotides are TGTGCCAGCAGTTTGGGAAGGGTTCGCTACGAGCAGTACTTC. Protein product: CASSLGRVRYEQYF.

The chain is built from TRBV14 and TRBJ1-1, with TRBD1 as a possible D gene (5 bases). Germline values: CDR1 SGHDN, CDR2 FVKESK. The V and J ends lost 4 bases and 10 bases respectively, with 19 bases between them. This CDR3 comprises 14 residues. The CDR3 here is CASSLRQITEGAFF. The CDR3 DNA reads TGTGCCAGCAGCCTCCGACAGATTACCGAGGGAGCTTTCTTT.

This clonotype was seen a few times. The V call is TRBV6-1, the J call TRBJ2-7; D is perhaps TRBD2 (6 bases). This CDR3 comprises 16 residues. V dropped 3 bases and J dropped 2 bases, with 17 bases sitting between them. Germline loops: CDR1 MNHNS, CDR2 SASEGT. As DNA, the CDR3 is TGTGCCAGCAGTGACCCACCGGGACTGAGACCCTACGAGCAGTACTTC. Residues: CASSDPPGLRPYEQYF.

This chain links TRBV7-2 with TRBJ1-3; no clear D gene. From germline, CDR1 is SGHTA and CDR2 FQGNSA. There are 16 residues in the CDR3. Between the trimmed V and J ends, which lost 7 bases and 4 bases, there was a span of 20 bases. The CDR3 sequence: CASTLFLRTTGNTIYF. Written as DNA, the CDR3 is TGTGCCAGCACCTTGTTCCTACGTACCACAGGAAACACCATATATTTT.

The CDR3, as DNA: TGTGCCAGCAGTTTAGAGGGGTTTGGCAATCAGCCCCAGCATTTT. This encodes CASSLEGFGNQPQHF. This sequence joins TRBV27 and TRBJ1-5, with a weak D call TRBD1 (5 bases). The germline V gene has CDR1 MNHEY and CDR2 SMNVEV (reference sequence). The V and J ends lost 2 bases and 2 bases respectively, with 10 bases between them. The CDR3 is made up of 15 amino acids.

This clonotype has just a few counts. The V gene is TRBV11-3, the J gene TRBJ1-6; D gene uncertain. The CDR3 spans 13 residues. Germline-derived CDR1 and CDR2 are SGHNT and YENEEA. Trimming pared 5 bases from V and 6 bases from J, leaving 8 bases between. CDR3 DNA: TGTGCCAGCAGCGTCGAGGTTAATTCACCCCTCCACTTT. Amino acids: CASSVEVNSPLHF. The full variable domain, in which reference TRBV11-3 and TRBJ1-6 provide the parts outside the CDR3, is EAGVVQSPRYKIIEKKQPVAFWCNPISGHNTLYWYLQNLGQGPELLIRYENEEAVDDSQLPKDRFSAERLKGVDSTLKIQPAELGDSAVYLCASSVEVNSPLHFGNGTRLTVT.

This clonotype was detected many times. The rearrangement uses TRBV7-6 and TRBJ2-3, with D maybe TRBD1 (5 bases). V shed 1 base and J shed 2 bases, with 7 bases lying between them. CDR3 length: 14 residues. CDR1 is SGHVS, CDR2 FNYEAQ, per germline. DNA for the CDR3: TGTGCCAGCAGCTTAGGACAGACCACAGATACGCAGTATTTT. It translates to CASSLGQTTDTQYF.

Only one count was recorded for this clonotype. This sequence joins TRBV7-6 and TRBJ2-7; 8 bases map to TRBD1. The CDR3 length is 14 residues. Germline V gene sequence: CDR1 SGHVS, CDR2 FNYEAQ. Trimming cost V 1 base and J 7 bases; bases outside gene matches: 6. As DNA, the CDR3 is TGTGCCAGCAGCTTAGGCAGGGGGCTGAGGGAGCAGTACTTC. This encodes CASSLGRGLREQYF.

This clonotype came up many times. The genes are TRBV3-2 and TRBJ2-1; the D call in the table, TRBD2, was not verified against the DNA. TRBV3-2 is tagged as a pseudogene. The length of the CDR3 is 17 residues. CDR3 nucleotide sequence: TGTGCCAGCAAATATAGCGGGGGGGCCCAACCGTACAATGAGCAGTTCTTC. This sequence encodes CASKYSGGAQPYNEQFF.

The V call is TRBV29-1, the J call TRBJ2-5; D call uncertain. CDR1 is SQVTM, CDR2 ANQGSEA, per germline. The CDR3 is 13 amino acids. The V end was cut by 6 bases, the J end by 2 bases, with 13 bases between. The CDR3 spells CSVEDGVQETQYF. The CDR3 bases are TGCAGCGTCGAGGATGGGGTTCAAGAGACCCAGTACTTC.

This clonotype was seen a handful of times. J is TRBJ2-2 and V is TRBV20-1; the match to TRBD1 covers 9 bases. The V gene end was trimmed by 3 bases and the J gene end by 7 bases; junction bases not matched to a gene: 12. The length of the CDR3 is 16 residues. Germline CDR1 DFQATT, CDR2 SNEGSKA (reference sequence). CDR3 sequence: CSARKAGTGMGGELFF. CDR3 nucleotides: TGCAGTGCTAGGAAGGCCGGGACAGGGATGGGCGGGGAGCTGTTTTTT.

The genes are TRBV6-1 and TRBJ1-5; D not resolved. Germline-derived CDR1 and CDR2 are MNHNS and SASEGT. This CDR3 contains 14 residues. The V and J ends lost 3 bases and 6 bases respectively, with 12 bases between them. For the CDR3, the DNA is TGTGCCAGCAGTGATCAGGAGGGATTTCAGCCCCAGCATTTT. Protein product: CASSDQEGFQPQHF.

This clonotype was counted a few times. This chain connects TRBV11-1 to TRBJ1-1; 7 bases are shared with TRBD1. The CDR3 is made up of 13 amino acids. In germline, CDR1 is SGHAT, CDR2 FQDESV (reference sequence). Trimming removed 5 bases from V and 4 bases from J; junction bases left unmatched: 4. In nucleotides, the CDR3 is TGTGCCAGCAGCCCACAGGGGATCACTGAAGCTTTCTTT. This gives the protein CASSPQGITEAFF.

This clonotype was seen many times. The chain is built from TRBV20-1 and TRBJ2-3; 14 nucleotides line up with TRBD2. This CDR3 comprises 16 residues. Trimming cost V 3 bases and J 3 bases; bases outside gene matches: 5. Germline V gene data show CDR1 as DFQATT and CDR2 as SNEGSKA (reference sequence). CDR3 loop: CSARTGTSGGTDTQYF. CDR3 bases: TGCAGTGCTAGGACCGGGACTAGCGGGGGTACAGATACGCAGTATTTT.

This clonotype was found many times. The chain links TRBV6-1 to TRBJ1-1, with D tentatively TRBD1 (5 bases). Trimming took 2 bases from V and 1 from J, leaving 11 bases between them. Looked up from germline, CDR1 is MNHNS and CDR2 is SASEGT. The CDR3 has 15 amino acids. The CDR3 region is CASSERIRENTEAFF. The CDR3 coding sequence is TGTGCCAGCAGTGAACGAATCAGGGAGAACACTGAAGCTTTCTTT.